These T cell receptor beta chains were read from a single sample in a study of T-cell reconstitution after alpha-beta-depleted transplantation in children. MiXCR, run by TCRdb on the PCR reads, gives a single entry per CDR3 protein. Among a few hundred thousand distinct CDR3 sequences listed, roughly an eighth were seen once. This material consisted of PBMCs from the stem cell graft donor, taken from the stem cell graft. These receptors were obtained from a human donor who donated a stem cell graft to a child with combined immunodeficiency. Both conserved end residues are part of each CDR3. A D gene is named only where the DNA matches it firmly. Only part of the rows carry a size: once, few, many, or a class if the clone is expanded.

v_gene	j_gene	d_gene	abundance	CDR3aa	CDR3nt
TRBV12-3/TRBV12-4	TRBJ1-2	TRBD1	many	CASSAGTGYRGYTF	TGTGCCAGCAGCGCCGGGACAGGGTATCGCGGCTACACCTTC
TRBV30	TRBJ2-1	TRBD2	many	CAWSTSGYNEQFF	TGTGCCTGGTCCACTAGCGGCTACAATGAGCAGTTCTTC
TRBV6-5	TRBJ2-1	TRBD1	-	CASSYRTGPRWIEQFF	TGTGCCAGCAGTTACAGGACAGGCCCCAGGTGGATTGAGCAGTTCTTC
TRBV30	TRBJ1-3	-	-	CAWSVWNWGRDGNTIYF	TGTGCCTGGAGTGTCTGGAATTGGGGGCGCGATGGAAACACCATATATTTT
TRBV6-5	TRBJ1-4	-	-	CASSYSEATNEKLFF	TGTGCCAGCAGTTACTCGGAAGCAACTAATGAAAAACTGTTTTTT
TRBV12-3/TRBV12-4	TRBJ2-3	-	few	CASSLGGIQVTTDTQYF	TGTGCCAGCAGTTTAGGCGGGATCCAGGTTACCACAGATACGCAGTATTTT
TRBV5-1	TRBJ2-7	TRBD2	-	CASRAGLAGSYEQYF	TGCGCCAGCCGAGCCGGACTAGCGGGATCTTACGAGCAGTACTTC
TRBV9	TRBJ1-5	TRBD1	few	CASSGYEGAGQPQHF	TGTGCCAGCAGCGGGTACGAGGGGGCTGGTCAGCCCCAGCATTTT
TRBV5-1	TRBJ2-2	TRBD2	-	CASSPGGPNTGELFF	TGCGCCAGCAGCCCGGGAGGGCCGAACACCGGGGAGCTGTTTTTT
TRBV5-4	TRBJ2-1	TRBD2	few	CASSSGSGGSTYNEQFF	TGTGCCAGCAGTTCGGGTAGCGGGGGATCAACCTACAATGAGCAGTTCTTC
TRBV11-1	TRBJ2-1	TRBD1	once	CASSSRQGTHNEQFF	TGTGCCAGCAGCTCCCGACAGGGTACCCACAATGAGCAGTTCTTC
TRBV11-2	TRBJ2-1	-	few	CASSFLTGMGNEQFF	TGTGCCAGCAGCTTCCTTACCGGGATGGGCAATGAGCAGTTCTTC
TRBV29-1	TRBJ1-2	-	many	CSVEDRGAGSYGYTF	TGCAGCGTTGAAGATCGGGGGGCTGGTAGCTATGGCTACACCTTC
TRBV7-9	TRBJ2-7	TRBD1	few	CASSRDRGRFRYEQYF	TGTGCCAGCAGCAGGGACAGGGGAAGGTTCCGCTACGAGCAGTACTTC
TRBV20-1	TRBJ1-2	-	-	CSASGQHYGYTF	TGCAGTGCTAGTGGCCAGCACTATGGCTACACCTTC
TRBV12-3/TRBV12-4	TRBJ2-2	-	many	CASSLLPATGELFF	TGTGCCAGCAGTTTATTACCAGCCACCGGGGAGCTGTTTTTT
TRBV4-3	TRBJ1-2	-	few	CASSQNEGIGYGYTF	TGCGCCAGCAGCCAAAATGAGGGGATCGGCTATGGCTACACCTTC
TRBV7-9	TRBJ2-6	-	many	CASSHQGTGANVLTF	TGTGCCAGCAGCCACCAGGGGACGGGGGCCAACGTCCTGACTTTC
TRBV12-3/TRBV12-4	TRBJ2-7	-	-	CASTGALTYEQYF	TGTGCCAGCACCGGGGCGCTTACCTACGAGCAGTACTTC
TRBV6-2/TRBV6-3	TRBJ2-7	TRBD2	-	CASSPYSGAAVGEQYF	TGTGCCAGCAGTCCCTATAGCGGGGCGGCGGTAGGGGAGCAGTACTTC
TRBV20-1	TRBJ2-3	-	many	CSAIGSSPDTQYF	TGCAGTGCTATCGGCAGTTCCCCCGATACGCAGTATTTT
TRBV27	TRBJ1-2	-	-	CASGKRGPGGYTF	TGTGCCAGCGGCAAGCGGGGACCTGGGGGCTACACCTTC
TRBV5-5	TRBJ1-3	-	few	CASSRVSGNTIYF	TGTGCCAGCAGCCGAGTATCTGGAAACACCATATATTTT
TRBV12-3/TRBV12-4	TRBJ2-3	TRBD1	-	CASSFPGTGRSDTQYF	TGTGCCAGCAGTTTCCCAGGGACAGGGCGGTCAGATACGCAGTATTTT
TRBV29-1	TRBJ2-1	-	-	CSVEREQFF	TGCAGCGTCGAGAGGGAGCAGTTCTTC
TRBV6-5	TRBJ1-1	-	-	CASSYAGETEAFF	TGTGCCAGCAGTTACGCAGGGGAAACTGAAGCTTTCTTT
TRBV28	TRBJ2-7	-	many	CASRKQGNYEQYF	TGTGCCAGCAGAAAACAGGGCAACTACGAGCAGTACTTC
TRBV29-1	TRBJ2-1	-	-	CSMDGVTYNEQFF	TGCAGCATGGACGGGGTCACCTACAATGAGCAGTTCTTC
TRBV4-3	TRBJ1-2	-	-	CASSQVWAGDGYTF	TGCGCCAGCAGCCAAGTATGGGCAGGGGATGGCTACACCTTC
TRBV6-2/TRBV6-3	TRBJ1-2	TRBD1	few	CASSRTGGPYGYTF	TGTGCCAGCAGCCGAACAGGGGGCCCGTATGGCTACACCTTC
TRBV29-1	TRBJ1-1	TRBD1	once	CSAKKLGQGTEAFF	TGCAGCGCCAAGAAATTGGGACAGGGCACTGAAGCTTTCTTT
TRBV7-9	TRBJ2-5	-	many	CASSFPLVERETQYF	TGTGCCAGCAGCTTCCCTTTAGTCGAGCGTGAGACCCAGTACTTC
TRBV7-9	TRBJ2-4	-	-	CASSYQNQPGNIQYF	TGTGCCAGCAGCTACCAAAACCAACCAGGAAACATTCAGTACTTC
TRBV12-3/TRBV12-4	TRBJ1-1	-	-	CASTLSGTEAFF	TGTGCCAGCACCCTCAGTGGGACTGAAGCTTTCTTT
TRBV7-3	TRBJ2-2	TRBD2	-	CASSLWGGDTGELFF	TGTGCCAGCAGCTTATGGGGGGGAGACACCGGGGAGCTGTTTTTT
TRBV20-1	TRBJ2-1	-	few	CSAGRQDGREQFF	TGCAGTGCTGGTCGACAGGACGGACGTGAGCAGTTCTTC
TRBV4-3	TRBJ2-3	TRBD2	many	CASSQESSGRWDTQYF	TGCGCCAGCAGCCAGGAATCTAGCGGGAGGTGGGATACGCAGTATTTT
TRBV4-1	TRBJ2-1	TRBD2	few	CASSNGAGAYNEQFF	TGCGCCAGCAGCAACGGGGCGGGGGCCTACAATGAGCAGTTCTTC
TRBV20-1	TRBJ1-6	-	few	CSASPSGGLTTPLHF	TGCAGTGCTAGCCCCTCCGGGGGCCTCACGACACCCCTCCACTTT
TRBV7-8	TRBJ2-5	-	few	CASTLGSQETQYF	TGTGCCAGCACCCTAGGATCCCAAGAGACCCAGTACTTC
TRBV4-3	TRBJ2-1	TRBD1	few	CASSQFPPTGDHNEQFF	TGCGCCAGCAGCCAATTTCCGCCGACAGGGGACCACAATGAGCAGTTCTTC
TRBV7-9	TRBJ1-1	-	-	CASTLDRQNTEAFF	TGTGCCAGCACCTTAGACCGGCAGAACACTGAAGCTTTCTTT
TRBV20-1	TRBJ2-7	-	many	CSALPRAGYEQYF	TGCAGTGCTCTCCCTCGGGCGGGGTACGAGCAGTACTTC
TRBV3-1	TRBJ2-3	-	few	CASSFDLSTDTQYF	TGTGCCAGCAGTTTCGACTTAAGCACAGATACGCAGTATTTT
TRBV7-6	TRBJ2-1	TRBD2	few	CASSTGLAGGSEQFF	TGTGCCAGCAGCACCGGACTAGCGGGGGGAAGTGAGCAGTTCTTC
TRBV12-3/TRBV12-4	TRBJ2-5	-	many	CASSLGLGHVETQYF	TGTGCCAGCAGTTTAGGTTTAGGGCATGTAGAGACCCAGTACTTC
TRBV30	TRBJ2-2	TRBD1	few	CASGTGGDTGELFF	TGTGCCAGCGGGACAGGGGGCGACACCGGGGAGCTGTTTTTT
TRBV5-1	TRBJ1-2	-	few	CASSSASQGGGYTF	TGCGCCAGCAGCTCGGCCTCACAGGGAGGTGGCTACACCTTC
TRBV5-1	TRBJ2-7	-	few	CASSLVDRPSYEQYF	TGCGCCAGCAGCTTGGTGGATCGACCCTCCTACGAGCAGTACTTC
TRBV2	TRBJ2-7	-	many	CASSDLGGTSSYEQYF	TGTGCCAGCAGTGATTTGGGGGGGACAAGCTCCTACGAGCAGTACTTC
TRBV7-9	TRBJ2-7	TRBD1	-	CASSPPLTGAREQYF	TGTGCCAGCAGCCCCCCCCTGACAGGGGCACGAGAGCAGTACTTC
TRBV27	TRBJ2-3	TRBD2	many	CASSPIAGGFPDTQYF	TGTGCCAGCAGTCCCATAGCGGGAGGGTTTCCAGATACGCAGTATTTT
TRBV20-1	TRBJ2-1	TRBD2	many	CSARETPPLSPSGRSYNEQFF	TGCAGTGCTAGAGAGACTCCACCCCTTAGTCCTAGCGGGCGCTCCTACAATGAGCAGTTCTTC
TRBV15	TRBJ2-7	-	-	CATRRIGSYEQYF	TGTGCCACCAGGAGAATTGGCTCCTACGAGCAGTACTTC
TRBV6-5	TRBJ2-3	TRBD2	-	CASSWTSGGAGSRDTQYF	TGTGCCAGCAGTTGGACTAGCGGGGGGGCTGGAAGTAGGGATACGCAGTATTTT
TRBV11-2	TRBJ2-7	-	-	CASSLDPRNPSYEQYF	TGTGCCAGCAGCTTAGATCCCCGGAATCCATCCTACGAGCAGTACTTC
TRBV7-2	TRBJ2-7	-	few	CASSLAGVGPSYEQYF	TGTGCCAGCAGCTTAGCAGGTGTGGGCCCCTCCTACGAGCAGTACTTC